This paragraph reports one TCR beta chain. Its target antigen remains unknown. There are no base qualities to consult, and no much larger clone falls within one base. For each subset, genomic DNA was extracted from approximately 10,000 to 100,000 sorted cells using the DNeasy Blood and Tissue Kit. The immunoSEQ service sequenced and mapped the TCRbeta V-J or V-D-J regions, with each sample reaching coverage above 8x. The source study handled its data this way. The analysis included only productive rearrangements exported from the immunoSEQ Analyzer platform, and clonality was assessed using the 500 most abundant clones. The Morisita-Horn similarity index and the Jaccard index were used to quantify repertoire overlap between populations. Morisita-Horn similarity between CD8 T-cell subset TCR repertoires was measured in roughly six cancer patients. The table comes from immuneACCESS by way of TCRdb, which keeps in-frame sequences with V and J called. Part of the clones is missing from these tables; in studies checked, under half for an unresolved V gene and the rest for unknown reasons. V and J calls plus clone size are reproduced from that table; the DNA served to infer D and trimming. This sample holds about 15,000 clones; approximately 90% were observed only once. The top ten clones comprise 4.3% of the sample.

These data come from a study of CD39 and CD103 CD8 tumor-infiltrating T cells (dated by TCRdb to the late 2010s). As for the study more broadly: Repertoire comparisons were shown for an HPV-positive HNSCC, an HPV-negative HNSCC, an ovarian cancer and a melanoma patient. Deep sequencing of TCRbeta CDR3 was used to compare the repertoires of CD8 TIL subsets, defined by CD103 and CD39, against those of peripheral memory CD8 T cells.

The investigation overall reported the following: Clonotypes from DN TILs largely overlapped with peripheral memory CD8 repertoires, while clonotypes from DP TILs were only rarely found in blood or uninvolved lymph node. DP CD8 TILs appeared to be more oligoclonal than DN and SP CD8 TILs and blood memory CD8 T cells, with roughly 55-90% covered by the top 30 clonotypes.

At the time samples were collected, the patients were not on therapy, although their prior treatments varied from chemotherapy, radiotherapy, surgery and immunotherapy to none at all. Thawed cells were enriched for T lymphocytes with a negative-selection kit, adding EpCAM beads for tumor-infiltrating lymphocytes. Memory CD8 T cells were sorted as CD8+CD4-CD45RA- cells irrespective of CCR7 expression. Peripheral blood mononuclear cells were isolated by Ficoll-Paque PLUS gradient and cryopreserved before analysis. Populations were sorted to 99% purity on a FACSAria II, and cell pellets were frozen for TCR sequencing without culture. In the germline V gene, CDR1 corresponds to SGHVS and CDR2 to FQNEAQ. Cut back by 7 bases and 5 bases, the V and J ends lie 8 bases apart. The CDR3 has 11 amino acids, counting the end cysteine and phenylalanine. Just CDR3 DNA is preserved here, 33 bases in frame from base 1.

The sequenced sample was CD8+ T cells sorted from blood. The cell subset or site label on this specimen signifies: total memory CD8 T cells (CD45RA-CCR7+/-) from blood or uninvolved lymph node. The sequence was obtained from a human donor with head and neck squamous cell carcinoma. This chain joins TRBV7-8 to TRBJ2-5, with the D segment identity uncertain. The CDR3 region has the sequence CASTLGETQYF. Read as DNA, the sequence is TGTGCCAGCACCCTAGGGGAGACCCAGTACTTC.